A single T cell receptor beta chain is shown here with its context. Its antigen is not identified. Between the trimmed V and J ends, which lost 6 bases and 0 bases, there was a span of 17 bases. This CDR3 is built from 15 residues. Germline CDR1 is DFQATT and CDR2 is SNEGSKA (reference sequence). This entry belongs to a study of early T cells in non-severe SARS-CoV-2 infection. Study background: The chains were unpaired, and the sequenced material was bulk RNA from unsorted whole blood.

Unique molecular identifiers were added to individual cDNA molecules. TCRdb passed the 5' RACE reads through MiXCR, listing each CDR3 protein once. Here the sample spans approximately 65,000 distinct CDR3 sequences, 9.5% to 15% being singletons. Study-wide points: VDJdb-based annotation leaned toward anti-spike CD8 responses and missed private and CD4 specificities.

The receptor comes from an adult who was a healthcare worker with PCR-confirmed SARS-CoV-2 infection or an uninfected control (not recorded which). The chain uses TRBV20-1 and TRBJ1-2; no reliable D call. The specimen sequenced was whole blood. CDR3 DNA: TGCAGTGCCCCGATCCCCGAGGGAACTAACTATGGCTACACCTTC. Residues: CSAPIPEGTNYGYTF.